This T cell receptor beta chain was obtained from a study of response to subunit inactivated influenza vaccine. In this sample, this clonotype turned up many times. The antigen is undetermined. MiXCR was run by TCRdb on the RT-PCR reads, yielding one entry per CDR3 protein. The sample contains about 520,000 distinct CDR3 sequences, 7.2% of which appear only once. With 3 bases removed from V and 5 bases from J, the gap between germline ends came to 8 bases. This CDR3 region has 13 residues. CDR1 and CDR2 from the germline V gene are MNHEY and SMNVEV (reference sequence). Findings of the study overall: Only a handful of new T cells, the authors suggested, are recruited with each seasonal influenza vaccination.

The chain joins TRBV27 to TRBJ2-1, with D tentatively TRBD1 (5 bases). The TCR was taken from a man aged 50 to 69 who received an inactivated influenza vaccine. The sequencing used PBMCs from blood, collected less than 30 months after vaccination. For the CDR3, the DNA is TGTGCCAGCAGTTTGCAGGGAAACAATGAGCAGTTCTTC. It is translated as CASSLQGNNEQFF.